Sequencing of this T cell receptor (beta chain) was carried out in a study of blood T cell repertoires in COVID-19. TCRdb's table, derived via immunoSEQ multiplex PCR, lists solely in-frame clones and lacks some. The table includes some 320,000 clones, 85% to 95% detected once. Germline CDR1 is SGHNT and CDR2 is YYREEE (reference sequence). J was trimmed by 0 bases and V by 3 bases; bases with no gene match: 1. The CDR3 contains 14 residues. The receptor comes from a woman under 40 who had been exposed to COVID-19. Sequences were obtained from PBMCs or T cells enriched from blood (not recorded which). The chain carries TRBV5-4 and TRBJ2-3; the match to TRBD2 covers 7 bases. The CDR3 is CASSWGGSTDTQYF. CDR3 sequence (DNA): TGTGCCAGCAGCTGGGGGGGTAGCACAGATACGCAGTATTTT.